A selection of T cell receptor beta chains follows, all from one sample in a study of neurological immune-mediated disorders. MiXCR was run by TCRdb on the 5' RACE reads, yielding one entry per CDR3 protein. The sample has 55,000 to 70,000 distinct CDR3 sequences; about 10% are singletons. Sequencing was done on a sample of PBMCs. The receptors were sampled from a man aged 55 to 70 in good health. Each CDR3 is given with its conserved first and last residue. D genes are given only for firm matches. Clone sizes are given selectively: once, few, many, or a class where the clone is expanded.

v_call,j_call,clone_size,d_call,cdr3_nt,cdr3_aa
TRBV12-3/TRBV12-4,TRBJ1-5,many,NA,TGTGCCAGCAGTTTTAAGCCGGGTCAGCCCCAGCATTTT,CASSFKPGQPQHF
TRBV20-1,TRBJ1-6,many,NA,TGCAGTGCTCATAGGGAGGGCAGGGGTTCACCCCTCCACTTT,CSAHREGRGSPLHF
TRBV7-2,TRBJ2-7,NA,NA,TGTGCCAGCAGCTGGGACCGAGCCTACGAGCAGTACTTC,CASSWDRAYEQYF
TRBV18,TRBJ2-7,many,NA,TGTGCCAGCTCACTTCGTCAGGGGACGTACGAGCAGTACTTC,CASSLRQGTYEQYF
TRBV6-5,TRBJ2-5,many,NA,TGTGCCAGCAGATCCGGGACATGGGGGGAGACCCAGTACTTC,CASRSGTWGETQYF
TRBV20-1,TRBJ2-7,few,TRBD2,TGCAGTGCTAGCAGCTCTAGCGGGGGGGCCGGGGAGCAGTACTTC,CSASSSSGGAGEQYF
TRBV7-2,TRBJ1-1,many,NA,TGTGCCAGCAGCTTACAGGGGAGGACTGAAGCTTTCTTT,CASSLQGRTEAFF
TRBV18,TRBJ1-6,many,TRBD1,TGTGCCAGCTCACCTCCCCGGGACAGGGGTTGGAATTCACCCCTCCACTTT,CASSPPRDRGWNSPLHF
TRBV14,TRBJ1-3,many,NA,TGTGCCAGCAGCCAAGGGAAGGACGACTCTGGAAACACCATATATTTT,CASSQGKDDSGNTIYF
TRBV7-2,TRBJ1-1,many,NA,TGTGCCAGCAGCTCCACGACAGGAGCAGGGCCTGAAGCTTTCTTT,CASSSTTGAGPEAFF
TRBV20-1,TRBJ1-1,many,NA,TGCAGTGCGGGGGGGCTCACTGAAGCTTTCTTT,CSAGGLTEAFF
TRBV6-2/TRBV6-3,TRBJ1-2,many,NA,TGTGCCAGCAGTCCCGGCGGGTTGGACTATGGCTACACCTTC,CASSPGGLDYGYTF
TRBV29-1,TRBJ1-1,many,TRBD1,TGCAGCAGCCAGGGGGCAGAGAACACTGAAGCTTTCTTT,CSSQGAENTEAFF
TRBV5-6,TRBJ2-3,many,NA,TGTGCCAGCAGCCCCGGTTTTTCTAGCACAGATACGCAGTATTTT,CASSPGFSSTDTQYF
TRBV20-1,TRBJ1-5,many,NA,TGCAGTGCTACCTCAGGCAATCAGCCCCAGCATTTT,CSATSGNQPQHF
TRBV7-9,TRBJ1-1,many,NA,TGTGCCAGCAGGGACGGAGGGGGGAACACTGAAGCTTTCTTT,CASRDGGGNTEAFF
TRBV6-5,TRBJ1-2,many,TRBD1,TGTGCCAGCAGTTACGTAAGACAGGGAGGTGGCTACACCTTC,CASSYVRQGGGYTF
TRBV4-3,TRBJ1-5,many,TRBD1,TGCGCCAGCAGCCAAGATACAGGGGGCGGTCAGCCCCAGCATTTT,CASSQDTGGGQPQHF
TRBV18,TRBJ2-1,many,NA,TGTGCCAGCCTACTGACTAGGTCGGTCGATGAGCAGTTCTTC,CASLLTRSVDEQFF
TRBV5-1,TRBJ2-5,many,NA,TGCGCCAGCAGGGGGCTGTACCAAGAGACCCAGTACTTC,CASRGLYQETQYF
TRBV10-3,TRBJ2-7,many,TRBD1,TGTGCCATCAGTGAGGGGGACAGGGGGCGCGAGCAGTACTTC,CAISEGDRGREQYF
TRBV6-2/TRBV6-3,TRBJ1-5,NA,NA,TGTGCCAGCAGTTACGGCGACAGGATTAGCAATCAGCCCCAGCATTTT,CASSYGDRISNQPQHF